This record looks at one TCR beta chain sequence and its context. Its antigen is undetermined. From germline, CDR1 is ENHRY and CDR2 SYGVKD. V was pared by 3 bases and J by 1 base, with 13 bases between. There are 17 residues in the CDR3. TCRdb fed the reads into MiXCR, producing one record per CDR3 protein. Here the sample spans around 340,000 distinct CDR3 sequences, under 35% being singletons. This record comes from a study of T cell repertoires in cytomegalovirus infection. The sequencing used cultured PBMCs, collected from culture after CMV antigen stimulation. The TCR comes from a human donor in good health (CMV status not recorded). Some clones in this sample may be carry-over from other donors' samples. V gene TRBV10-3 combines with J gene TRBJ2-6; no definite D call. The CDR3 region has the DNA TGTGCCATCAGTGATGGGCAGCGTTCATCTGGGGCCAACGTCCTGACTTTC. It translates to CAISDGQRSSGANVLTF.